This entry describes one T cell receptor (beta chain). Its specificity is unknown. The data were taken from a study of cytomegalovirus exposure and HLA in healthy donors. Study-wide findings and caveats: Three CMV-associated chains were confirmed in vitro to be specific for CMV antigens. Despite most TCR sequences being rare, some public TCRs occurred in many donors. One later analysis, an examination of the 120 validation repertoires, found that first-cohort TCR clusters tended to co-occur in them.

The study drew the donors from its 120-subject validation cohort, separate from the roughly 700-subject first cohort. CDR1 and CDR2 from the germline V gene are SGHAT and FQNNGV. The CDR3 has 14 amino acids. The V gene lost 4 bases and the J gene lost 7 bases, with 13 bases spanning the gap. Assay used: immunoSEQ multiplex PCR; TCRdb lists only in-frame clones, some missing. This table has fewer than 60,000 clones, over 85% appearing once. This receptor was taken from a woman under 30 in good health and CMV-seropositive. V is TRBV11-2 and J is TRBJ1-4, with D hard to call. Specimen: PBMCs. CDR3 sequence reads: CASSSGGYGEKLFF. DNA of the CDR3: TGTGCCAGCAGCTCTGGAGGGTACGGTGAAAAACTGTTTTTT.